The source of this T cell receptor (beta chain) is a study of early T cells in non-severe SARS-CoV-2 infection. TCRdb processed the 5' RACE reads anew with MiXCR; each CDR3 protein has one entry. The sample has around 29,000 distinct CDR3 sequences, around 5% seen once; the top ten hold 3.5% to 5%. V dropped 4 bases and J dropped 6; count of bases not matched to a gene: 7. The germline CDR1 and CDR2 sequences are MNHEY and SMNVEV (reference sequence). The CDR3 sequence is 14 residues long. This clonotype has at least ten counts. The origin of this receptor is an adult who was a healthcare worker with PCR-confirmed SARS-CoV-2 infection or an uninfected control (not recorded which). The gene calls are TRBV27 and TRBJ2-7, with 9 bases aligning to TRBD1. Sequencing was performed on whole blood. The CDR3 reads CASSWGQGLGEQYF. The CDR3 DNA reads as TGTGCCAGCAGTTGGGGACAGGGATTAGGCGAGCAGTACTTC.